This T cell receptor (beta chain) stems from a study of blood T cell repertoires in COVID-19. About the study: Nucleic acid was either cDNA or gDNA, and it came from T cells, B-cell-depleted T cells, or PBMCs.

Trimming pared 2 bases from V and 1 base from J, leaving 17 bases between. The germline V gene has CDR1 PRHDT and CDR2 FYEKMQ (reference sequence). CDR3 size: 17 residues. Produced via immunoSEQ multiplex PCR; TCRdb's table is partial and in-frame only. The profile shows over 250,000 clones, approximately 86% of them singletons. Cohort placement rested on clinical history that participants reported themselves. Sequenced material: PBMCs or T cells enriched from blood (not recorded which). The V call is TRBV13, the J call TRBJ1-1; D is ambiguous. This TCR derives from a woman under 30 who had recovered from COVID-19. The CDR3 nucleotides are TGTGCCAGCAGCTTATTTGTATTAGGCAGCGAGAACACTGAAGCTTTCTTT. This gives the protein CASSLFVLGSENTEAFF.